This is a list of T cell receptor beta chains from one sample in a study of blood T cell repertoires in COVID-19. Data came from immunoSEQ multiplex PCR; TCRdb stores just in-frame clones and leaves some out. The table has 120,000 to 150,000 clones, approximately 80% seen once. Source material: peripheral blood. These receptors all stem from a man aged 60 to 69 with active or convalescent COVID-19. Each CDR3 is given with its conserved first and last residue. D genes are given only for firm matches. Size tells how often a clone was seen (once, few, many) or the class of an expanded clone, and some rows leave it out.

d_call	cdr3_length	v_call	clone_size	j_call	cdr3_aa	cdr3_nt
TRBD2	16	TRBV28	-	TRBJ2-3	CASSFGLADTTDTQYF	TGTGCCAGCAGTTTCGGACTAGCGGACACCACAGATACGCAGTATTTT
-	14	TRBV7-6	-	TRBJ2-1	CASSPDRSYNEQFF	TGTGCCAGCAGCCCGGACAGATCCTACAATGAGCAGTTCTTC
-	15	TRBV3-1/TRBV3-2	-	TRBJ2-3	CASSQDLRSLDTQYF	TGTGCCAGCAGCCAAGATTTGAGGAGCCTCGATACGCAGTATTTT
-	13	TRBV4-3	-	TRBJ1-1	CASSQDVTVEAFF	TGCGCCAGCAGCCAAGATGTTACAGTCGAAGCTTTCTTT
TRBD1	13	TRBV27	once	TRBJ2-7	CASSRQGDYEQYF	TGTGCCAGCAGTAGACAGGGCGACTACGAGCAGTACTTC
TRBD2	13	TRBV3-1/TRBV3-2	-	TRBJ2-7	CASSPREGDEQYF	TGTGCCAGCAGCCCGCGGGAGGGAGACGAGCAGTACTTC
-	15	TRBV21-1	-	TRBJ2-3	CASSKDSTSTDTQYF	TGTGCCAGCAGCAAAGACAGTACTAGCACAGATACGCAGTATTTT
TRBD2	16	TRBV5-8	-	TRBJ2-7	CASNYYAVAGAYEQYF	TGTGCCAGCAATTACTATGCGGTAGCGGGAGCTTACGAGCAGTACTTC
TRBD1	15	TRBV2	-	TRBJ1-4	CASSPTGATNEKLFF	TGTGCCAGCAGTCCCACAGGGGCAACTAATGAAAAACTGTTTTTT
-	11	TRBV20-1	-	TRBJ2-7	CSAEGAYEQYF	TGCAGTGCGGAGGGCGCCTACGAGCAGTACTTC
TRBD1	15	TRBV27	few	TRBJ1-2	CASSWGTGGEDGYTF	TGTGCCAGCAGTTGGGGGACAGGAGGAGAAGATGGCTACACCTTC